This T cell receptor beta chain was observed in a study of T-cell reconstitution after alpha-beta-depleted transplantation in children. Unique molecular identifiers were built into the TCRbeta library. MiXCR, run by TCRdb on the PCR reads, gives a single entry per CDR3 protein. The table lists 500,000 to 600,000 distinct CDR3 sequences, about 31% of them singletons. V lost 1 base, J lost 3 bases, and 10 bases lay in between. The CDR3 loop spans 15 amino acids. In germline, CDR1 is SGHNT, CDR2 YYREEE (reference sequence). V is TRBV5-4 and J is TRBJ1-4; D call uncertain. Specimen: PBMCs from the stem cell graft donor, collected from the stem cell graft. This TCR was sampled from a human donor who donated a stem cell graft to a child with aplastic anemia. CDR3 nucleotide sequence: TGTGCCAGCAGCTTGTCGCCCATCTCTAATGAAAAACTGTTTTTT. This gives the protein CASSLSPISNEKLFF.